Listed below are T cell receptor beta chains from one sample, sequenced in a study of blood T cell repertoires in COVID-19. Assay: immunoSEQ multiplex PCR; the TCRdb copy retains only in-frame clones and omits some. The data show some 350,000 clones, more than 75% seen once. The specimen was PBMCs or T cells enriched from blood (not recorded which). The receptor source for this set is a woman aged 25 to 45 who had recovered from COVID-19. Each CDR3 is given with its conserved first and last residue.

j_gene | len | v_gene | CDR3aa
TRBJ2-7 | 15 | TRBV5-1 | CASSLVGQGNNEQYF
TRBJ2-7 | 15 | TRBV5-6 | CASSTGTSEWNEQYF
TRBJ1-1 | 14 | TRBV18 | CASSATGRSSEAFF
TRBJ1-1 | 13 | TRBV19 | CASSISTGTEAFF
TRBJ2-2 | 14 | TRBV9 | CATSRQGFTGELFF
TRBJ1-2 | 16 | TRBV10-3 | CAISERGGGFIYGYTF
TRBJ1-2 | 13 | TRBV18 | CASSTTGVYGYTF
TRBJ2-7 | 14 | TRBV5-8 | CASSPQGLSYEQYF
TRBJ1-2 | 13 | TRBV5-4 | CAGNRQGTYGYTF
TRBJ2-6 | 16 | TRBV5-1 | CASSLDPGSGANVLTF
TRBJ1-6 | 14 | TRBV11-2 | CASREQGGNSPLHF
TRBJ1-6 | 18 | TRBV4-1 | CASSQEWGRSSYNSPLHF
TRBJ1-5 | 13 | TRBV28 | CASRTGRAEPQHF
TRBJ2-1 | 15 | TRBV3-1/TRBV3-2 | CASSQDWAGGEEQFF
TRBJ2-7 | 16 | TRBV28 | CASSRTAPLYPDEQYF
TRBJ2-5 | 16 | TRBV5-1 | CASSFGASGGAETQYF
TRBJ2-3 | 16 | TRBV27 | CASSFGTSGSADTQYF
TRBJ2-1 | 16 | TRBV9 | CASSSSTSGGYNEQFF
TRBJ1-5 | 13 | TRBV12-3/TRBV12-4 | CASSRAGGRPQHF
TRBJ1-2 | 12 | TRBV7-9 | CASSDRVAGYTF
TRBJ1-2 | 14 | TRBV5-3 | CARRDRAFNYGYTF
TRBJ1-2 | 13 | TRBV7-9 | CASSKPGPYGYTF
TRBJ1-4 | 15 | TRBV4-1 | CASSQDGTGAGKLFF